Below are 18 T cell receptor beta chains sequenced from a single sample in a study of metastatic and nonmetastatic thyroid tumors. TCRdb re-clonotyped the PCR reads through MiXCR. In the table there are roughly 6,000 clones, 33% of which are singletons. No treatment of any kind had been given to any patient before thyroid surgery. The sequenced sample was adjacent normal tissue. The receptors stem from a male donor with papillary thyroid cancer or a benign thyroid nodule (not recorded which). Some clones in this sample may be carry-over from other donors' samples.

This clone showed up many times. J is TRBJ2-7 and V is TRBV27; possibly TRBD1 for D (6 bases). V lost 8 bases, J lost 5 bases, and 19 bases lay in between. The CDR3 is 14 amino acids. Germline V gives CDR1 MNHEY, CDR2 SMNVEV (reference sequence). CDR3 protein: CASQISDRLHEQYF. CDR3 DNA: TGTGCCAGCCAAATCAGCGACAGGCTCCACGAGCAGTACTTC.

The chain is built from TRBV11-1 and TRBJ2-1, with 8 bases fitting TRBD2. J lost 2 bases, V lost 1 base, and 4 bases had no gene match. There are 16 residues in the CDR3. From germline, CDR1 is SGHAT and CDR2 FQDESV (reference sequence). CDR3 in amino acids: CASSLGYGRAYNEQFF. In DNA form, the CDR3 reads TGTGCCAGCAGCTTAGGATACGGGAGGGCCTACAATGAGCAGTTCTTC.

The chain is built from TRBV25-1 and TRBJ2-3; D possibly corresponds to TRBD2 (6 bases). The germline V and J ends were trimmed by 10 bases and 5 bases, with 22 bases remaining between them. The CDR3 is 15 residues long. Per germline, CDR1 MGHDK and CDR2 SYGVNS. The CDR3 loop reads CANRSGRRLEDTQYF. The CDR3 DNA reads as TGTGCCAACCGGTCGGGGAGGAGGTTAGAAGATACGCAGTATTTT. Complete variable domain (other parts from reference TRBV25-1 and TRBJ2-3): EADIYQTPRYLVIGTGKKITLECSQTMGHDKMYWYQQDPGMELHLIHYSYGVNSTEKGDLSSESTVSRIRTEHFPLTLESARPSHTSQYLCANRSGRRLEDTQYFGPGTRLTVL.

This clone was found many times. The DNA for the CDR3 is TGTGCCAGCAGTCTTGGGGGGTTTGGTGAGCAGTTCTTC. This codes for CASSLGGFGEQFF. The rearrangement joins TRBV27 to TRBJ2-1; possible D gene TRBD2, 6 bases. The CDR3 is 13 residues long. V was shortened by 5 bases and J by 9 bases, with 14 bases between the two germline ends. Germline V gene sequence: CDR1 MNHEY, CDR2 SMNVEV (reference sequence).

The gene calls are TRBV5-4 and TRBJ2-3, with D possibly being TRBD1 (6 bases). The germline V and J ends were trimmed by 3 bases and 0 bases, with 23 bases remaining between them. The CDR3 sequence is 19 residues long. The germline V gene has CDR1 SGHNT and CDR2 YYREEE (reference sequence). In DNA form, the CDR3 reads TGTGCCAGCAGCTGGCGAGGGGGTGGGGATGGAGGTAGCACAGATACGCAGTATTTT. Its translation: CASSWRGGGDGGSTDTQYF. The full variable domain, completed using reference TRBV5-4 and TRBJ2-3, is ETGVTQSPTHLIKTRGQQVTLRCSSQSGHNTVSWYQQALGQGPQFIFQYYREEENGRGNFPPRFSGLQFPNYSSELNVNALELDDSALYLCASSWRGGGDGGSTDTQYFGPGTRLTVL.

This clone is deemed large. The chain has TRBV6-1 and TRBJ2-7, with 9 bases fitting TRBD2. Germline CDR1 is MNHNS and CDR2 is SASEGT. The CDR3 runs to 15 residues. With V trimmed by 1 base and J by 4 bases, 5 bases remained unmatched. The CDR3 reads CASSEEETSGYEQYF. In DNA, the CDR3 is TGTGCCAGCAGTGAAGAGGAGACTAGCGGATACGAGCAGTACTTC.

Points on this clone: Other DNA sequences in this specimen translate into the identical CDR3. The chain is built from TRBV4-1 and TRBJ2-7; 7 positions match TRBD2. V lost 0 bases, J lost 1 base, and 12 bases stayed unmatched. CDR3 length: 18 amino acids. Germline V gene sequence: CDR1 MGHRA, CDR2 YSYEKL. In DNA form, the CDR3 reads TGCGCCAGCAGCCAAGATCGGGCTAGCGCGGGAGAATCCTACGAGCAGTACTTC. Translation: CASSQDRASAGESYEQYF.

Concerning this clone: At one end the junction does not follow the germline gene, possibly because of a read error. The chain combines TRBV30 with TRBJ1-6; D remains unclear. Germline CDR1 and CDR2: GTSNPN and SVGIG (reference sequence). This CDR3 is built from 13 residues. CDR3 amino acids: CDWSVQRNSPLHF. CDR3 bases: TGTGACTGGAGTGTACAACGGAATTCACCCCTCCACTTT.

This clone was observed a handful of times. The chain combines TRBV6-2 or TRBV6-3 with TRBJ1-5; no clear D gene. Per germline, CDR1 MNHEY and CDR2 SVGEGT. Trimming left V 1 base short and J 6 bases short, with 4 bases between. The CDR3 length is 12 residues. As DNA, the CDR3 is TGTGCCAGCAGTTACTATGGTCAGCCCCAGCATTTT. Amino acids: CASSYYGQPQHF.

The chain uses TRBV14 and TRBJ1-6; D not certain. V lost 8 bases, J lost 5 bases, and 10 bases lay in between. Germline-derived CDR1 and CDR2 are SGHDN and FVKESK. The CDR3 runs to 13 residues. CDR3 in amino acids: CASSRVHNSPLHF. In DNA, the CDR3 is TGTGCCAGCTCCAGAGTACATAATTCACCCCTCCACTTT.

A note on this clone: Since the CDR3 does not end with the conserved phenylalanine or tryptophan, this likely comes from a read error. The DNA is left out, because the CDR3 cannot be placed on it with certainty; the CDR3 is given as TCRdb lists it. The genes are TRBV7-3 and TRBJ2-1. A total of 10 residues make up the CDR3, ends included. Germline V lookup: CDR1 SGHTA, CDR2 FQGTGA. The CDR3 here is CASSAQVAVL.

This clone was counted a few times. This sequence joins TRBV27 and TRBJ1-4; 9 bases are shared with TRBD1. The CDR3 is 13 amino acids. Germline CDR1 reads MNHEY; CDR2 reads SMNVEV (reference sequence). V lost 5 bases, J lost 15 bases, and 10 bases stayed unmatched. The CDR3 region has the DNA TGTGCCAGCAGTCGGACAGGGGCGGGTGGGATGTTTTTT. The encoded protein is CASSRTGAGGMFF.

The gene calls are TRBV5-1 and TRBJ1-2; D is perhaps TRBD1 (5 bases). Germline lookup yields CDR1 SGHRS and CDR2 YFSETQ. V was cut by 0 bases and J by 8 bases, with 8 bases left in between. The CDR3 totals 12 residues. This CDR3 reads CASSLDRQGYTF. The CDR3 DNA reads TGCGCCAGCAGCTTGGACAGGCAGGGCTACACCTTC.

The CDR3 reads CAISEWTGSSYEQYF. CDR3 in DNA: TGTGCCATCAGTGAATGGACAGGGAGCTCCTACGAGCAGTACTTC. The rearrangement uses TRBV10-3 and TRBJ2-7, with 8 bases that match TRBD1. The V gene's germline CDR1 is ENHRY and CDR2 SYGVKD. This CDR3 has 15 amino acids. Germline trimming cut 3 bases from V and 0 bases from J; bases unmatched to any gene: 4.

The chain is built from TRBV5-6 and TRBJ2-3; tentative D call: TRBD2 (6 bases). CDR1 and CDR2 (germline): SGHDT, YYEEEE. The CDR3 spans 16 residues. V was pared by 0 bases and J by 4 bases, with 15 bases between. Here the CDR3 DNA reads TGTGCCAGCAGCTTGGTTGGGACTTTGATGCCAGATACGCAGTATTTT. It encodes CASSLVGTLMPDTQYF.

This clone was detected only a few times. The chain recombines TRBV2 with TRBJ1-1, with a weak D call TRBD1 (6 bases). Between the trimmed V and J ends, which lost 8 bases and 10 bases, there was a span of 17 bases. CDR3 length equals 12 residues. Germline V gene lookup returns CDR1 SNHLY and CDR2 FYNNEI. The CDR3: CASLSGALGAFF. For the CDR3, the DNA is TGTGCCAGCTTGTCAGGGGCCCTGGGAGCTTTCTTT.

This clone was picked up a small number of times. The CDR3 DNA reads as TGTGCCAGCAGCCTCGGGACTAGCGGGTACAATGAGCAGTTCTTC. Amino acids: CASSLGTSGYNEQFF. The V and J genes are TRBV7-3 and TRBJ2-1; 12 positions agree with TRBD2. Germline CDR1 SGHTA, CDR2 FQGTGA. Trimming at V came to 5 bases and at J to 4 bases, leaving 3 bases not matched to a gene. The CDR3 loop spans 15 amino acids.

This clone is large by share. The V gene is TRBV2, the J gene TRBJ2-7; D unresolved. Trimming shortened V by 2 bases and J by 3 bases, and 8 bases separated the two germline ends. The germline V gene encodes CDR1 SNHLY and CDR2 FYNNEI. The CDR3 runs 13 residues. The CDR3 region is CASSESAFYEQYF. The CDR3, as DNA: TGTGCCAGCAGTGAATCGGCCTTCTACGAGCAGTACTTC.